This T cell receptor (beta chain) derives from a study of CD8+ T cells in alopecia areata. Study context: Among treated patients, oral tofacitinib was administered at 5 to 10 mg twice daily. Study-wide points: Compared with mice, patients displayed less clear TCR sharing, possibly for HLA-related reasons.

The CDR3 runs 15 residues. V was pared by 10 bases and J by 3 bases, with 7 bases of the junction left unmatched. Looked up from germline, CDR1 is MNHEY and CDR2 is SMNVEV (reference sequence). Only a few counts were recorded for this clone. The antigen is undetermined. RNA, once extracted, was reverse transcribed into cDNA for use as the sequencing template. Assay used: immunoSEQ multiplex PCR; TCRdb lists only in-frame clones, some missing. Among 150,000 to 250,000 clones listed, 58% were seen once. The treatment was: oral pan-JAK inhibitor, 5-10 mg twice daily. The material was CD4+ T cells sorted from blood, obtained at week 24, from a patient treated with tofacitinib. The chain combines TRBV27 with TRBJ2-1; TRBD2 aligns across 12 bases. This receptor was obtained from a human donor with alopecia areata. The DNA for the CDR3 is TGTGCCACCCTAAGACTAGCGGGAGACTACAATGAGCAGTTCTTC. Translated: CATLRLAGDYNEQFF.